The 17 T cell receptor beta chains reported below all come from one sample, sequenced in a study of OX40 agonist ivuxolimab in advanced cancers. The method behind the library was the immunoSEQ multiplex PCR assay. Here the immuneACCESS table is served through TCRdb, limited to in-frame sequences with V and J called. Missing clones are a known gap in these copies; in checked studies unresolved V genes cover under half, and the rest lacks a known reason. A total of fewer than 85,000 clones appear in this sample, around nine tenths of them only once. Approximately 0.7% of the sample comes from the top ten. The starting material was CD4+ or CD8+ T cells sorted from blood, obtained in a trial of the OX40 agonist ivuxolimab. The receptors come from an adult with an advanced solid tumor such as melanoma, head and neck, liver or kidney cancer.

A few counts support this clone. This chain links TRBV7-8 with TRBJ2-1; 11 bases agree with TRBD2. CDR3 length: 15 amino acids. J was trimmed by 4 bases and V by 8 bases; bases with no gene match: 7. The germline V gene has CDR1 SGHVS and CDR2 FQNEAQ. In DNA form, the CDR3 reads TGTGCCAGCGCCGAACTAGCGGGAGCTTACAATGAGCAGTTCTTC. Its translation: CASAELAGAYNEQFF.

The chain combines TRBV1 with TRBJ2-6; the D call in the table, TRBD2, was not verified against the DNA. TRBV1 counts as a pseudogene. The CDR3 contains 19 residues. Written as DNA, the CDR3 is TGCACCAGCAGTCAAAGGACTAGCGGGAGTTTCCCTGGGGCCAACGTCCTGACTTTC. Protein sequence: CTSSQRTSGSFPGANVLTF.

The chain employs TRBV7-3 and TRBJ2-7; possibly TRBD1 for D (6 bases). The germline V gene has CDR1 SGHTA and CDR2 FQGTGA. The CDR3 totals 16 residues. Trimming cost V 0 bases and J 0 bases, with 12 bases left between them. The CDR3 bases are TGTGCCAGCAGCTTAACGGGATCAGGGGCCTCCTACGAGCAGTACTTC. Encoded protein: CASSLTGSGASYEQYF.

The chain carries TRBV6-5 and TRBJ1-5, with TRBD1 matching over 7 bases. This CDR3 has 13 amino acids. V shed 6 bases, J shed 3 bases, and the junction held 2 bases outside the gene matches. Germline lookup yields CDR1 MNHEY and CDR2 SVGAGI. The CDR3 DNA reads TGTGCCAGCAGGGGACAGAACAATCAGCCCCAGCATTTT. Its translation is CASRGQNNQPQHF.

This clone came up a few times. The V and J genes are TRBV6-4 and TRBJ2-5, with 12 positions matching TRBD1. Germline V gene lookup returns CDR1 MRHNA and CDR2 SNTAGT. The V segment lost 6 bases and the J segment 5 bases; nucleotides outside the gene matches: 4. This CDR3 spans 14 amino acids. The DNA of the CDR3 is TGTGCCAGCAGGGGACAGGGGGCGCAGGAGACCCAGTACTTC. Its protein is CASRGQGAQETQYF.

The chain links TRBV19 to TRBJ1-1; 9 nucleotides match TRBD1. The CDR3 loop spans 16 amino acids. V dropped 5 bases and J dropped 1; count of bases not matched to a gene: 8. Per germline, CDR1 LNHDA and CDR2 SQIVND (reference sequence). This CDR3 is CASSYRGRYSNTEAFF. The CDR3 DNA is TGTGCCAGTAGTTACAGGGGGCGATATTCGAACACTGAAGCTTTCTTT.

The rearrangement links TRBV6-5 to TRBJ1-5, with 8 bases identical to TRBD1. The germline gives CDR1 MNHEY, CDR2 SVGAGI. CDR3 length: 15 residues. Losses at the gene ends were 2 bases for V and 6 bases for J; bases not matched to a gene: 6. The CDR3 reads CASSYTGGSSQPQHF. CDR3 nucleotide sequence: TGTGCCAGCAGTTACACAGGGGGATCTAGTCAGCCCCAGCATTTT.

In this sample, this clone turned up a few times. V usage is TRBV19 and J usage is TRBJ1-1; TRBD1 aligns across 12 bases. CDR1 is LNHDA, CDR2 SQIVND, per germline (reference sequence). There are 17 residues in the CDR3. Losses at the gene ends were 5 bases for V and 1 base for J; bases not matched to a gene: 8. The CDR3: CASSLGTGGLKNTEAFF. The CDR3 DNA reads TGTGCCAGTAGTCTGGGGACAGGGGGCCTGAAGAACACTGAAGCTTTCTTT.

A remark on this clone: A junction end diverges from the germline sequence, so it may reflect a read error. The chain is built from TRBV7-3 and TRBJ1-6, with D possibly matching TRBD1 (5 bases). Germline V gene sequence: CDR1 SGHTA, CDR2 FQGTGA. This CDR3 has 15 amino acids. The CDR3 sequence: CASSQPGLYYSPLHF. The DNA of the CDR3 is TGTGCCAGCAGCCAACCGGGACTCTATTATTCACCCCTCCACTTT.

The chain has TRBV27 and TRBJ1-5; a weak D match, TRBD1 (6 bases). Germline V lookup: CDR1 MNHEY, CDR2 SMNVEV (reference sequence). Trimming removed 3 bases from V and 2 bases from J, with 14 bases in between. The CDR3 spans 16 residues. CDR3 in DNA: TGTGCCAGCAGTTTTTTATCCAGGGGTGGCAATCAGCCCCAGCATTTT. Protein sequence: CASSFLSRGGNQPQHF.

This clone turned up a few times. The chain recombines TRBV7-2 with TRBJ1-5, with unresolved D. Germline loops: CDR1 SGHTA, CDR2 FQGNSA. This CDR3 has 13 amino acids. V was trimmed by 3 bases and J by 4 bases, leaving 7 bases between them. The CDR3 DNA reads TGTGCCAGCAGCTTGATGAGTAATCAGCCCCAGCATTTT. Its protein is CASSLMSNQPQHF. Full variable domain (rest looked up from reference TRBV7-2 and TRBJ1-5): GAGVSQSPSNKVTEKGKDVELRCDPISGHTALYWYRQSLGQGLEFLIYFQGNSAPDKSGLPSDRFSAERTGGSVSTLTIQRTQQEDSAVYLCASSLMSNQPQHFGDGTRLSIL.

The chain combines TRBV18 with TRBJ1-5, with TRBD1 matching over 8 bases. V dropped 5 bases and J dropped 1; count of bases not matched to a gene: 4. Germline CDR1 and CDR2: KGHSH and LQKENI. There are 15 residues in the CDR3. CDR3: CASSTTGGSNQPQHF. CDR3 sequence (DNA): TGTGCCAGCTCAACAACAGGGGGGAGCAATCAGCCCCAGCATTTT.

This clone was found once. The V gene is TRBV19, the J gene TRBJ1-2; D gene unclear. The CDR3 has 11 amino acids. Trimming stripped 5 bases from V and 8 bases from J, with 9 bases between. CDR1 is LNHDA and CDR2 is SQIVND in the germline V gene (reference sequence). CDR3 sequence reads: CASSPGTGYTF. Here the CDR3 DNA reads TGTGCCAGTAGTCCTGGAACCGGCTACACCTTC.

V and J are TRBV2 and TRBJ1-1, with TRBD1 matching 10 bases. CDR1 and CDR2 from the germline V gene are SNHLY and FYNNEI. V was pared by 6 bases and J by 8 bases, with 3 bases of the junction left unmatched. The CDR3 contains 12 residues. The CDR3 sequence is CASRGQGFEAFF. DNA of the CDR3: TGTGCCAGCAGGGGACAGGGGTTCGAAGCTTTCTTT.

The rearrangement links TRBV2 to TRBJ2-3; tentative D call: TRBD1 (5 bases). The CDR3 length is 15 residues. The V gene's germline CDR1 is SNHLY and CDR2 FYNNEI. V was cut by 4 bases and J by 3 bases, with 14 bases left in between. The CDR3 sequence is CASSVWGRETDTQYF. The DNA of the CDR3 is TGTGCCAGCAGTGTCTGGGGCAGGGAAACAGATACGCAGTATTTT.

This chain links TRBV5-1 with TRBJ2-6; TRBD2 agrees at 8 bases. This CDR3 is built from 18 residues. J gave up 0 bases and V 3 bases, and 8 bases lay outside the gene matches. The germline V gene has CDR1 SGHRS and CDR2 YFSETQ. The CDR3 sequence: CASSSAGGQSSGANVLTF. The CDR3 DNA follows: TGCGCCAGCAGCTCGGCGGGGGGCCAGAGCTCTGGGGCCAACGTCCTGACTTTC.

This clone was counted a few times. The rearrangement joins TRBV19 to TRBJ1-3; D ambiguous. Trimming shortened V by 8 bases and J by 0 bases, and 11 bases separated the two germline ends. Germline values: CDR1 LNHDA, CDR2 SQIVND (reference sequence). This CDR3 has 14 amino acids. The CDR3 sequence is CASSPTDSGNTIYF. The CDR3 DNA sequence: TGTGCCAGTTCCCCCACGGACTCTGGAAACACCATATATTTT.